These T cell receptor beta chains were read from a single sample in a study of sequential checkpoint blockade in melanoma. Using immunoSEQ multiplex PCR, the repertoire was profiled, and TCRdb retains in-frame clones only, with some absent. The table includes 6,000 to 6,500 clones, 25% to 30% detected once. The sample was tumor tissue (inferred from file names), taken from a patient given nivolumab and ipilimumab in sequence. These receptors were taken from a human donor with melanoma. The CDR3 runs from the conserved cysteine through the conserved F or W. D genes are given only for firm matches. Clone size, where shown, is once, few, many, or a class for clones that have expanded.

d_call: -
clone_size: -
v_call: TRBV6-8
j_call: TRBJ2-7
cdr3_nt: TGTGCCAGCACGGGAGAAATACGCGAGCAGTACTTC
cdr3_aa: CASTGEIREQYF

d_call: -
clone_size: -
v_call: TRBV25-1
j_call: TRBJ1-2
cdr3_nt: TGTGCCAGCAGTGACGTCGGAGGGGTCTTTTATGGCTACACCTTC
cdr3_aa: CASSDVGGVFYGYTF

d_call: TRBD1
clone_size: few
v_call: TRBV13
j_call: TRBJ2-7
cdr3_nt: TGTGCCAGCAGCTTAGAAGGACAGGGGGCCGAGCAGTACTTC
cdr3_aa: CASSLEGQGAEQYF

d_call: -
clone_size: few
v_call: TRBV18
j_call: TRBJ2-1
cdr3_nt: TGTGCCAGCTCCCTCGGACAGTACAATGAGCAGTTCTTC
cdr3_aa: CASSLGQYNEQFF

d_call: -
clone_size: -
v_call: TRBV25-1
j_call: TRBJ2-5
cdr3_nt: TGTGCCAGCAGCCCCAGGATGGGCGGGGAGACCCAGTACTTC
cdr3_aa: CASSPRMGGETQYF

d_call: TRBD1
clone_size: medium-sized
v_call: TRBV11-3
j_call: TRBJ1-3
cdr3_nt: TGTGCCAGCAGCTATGGGACAGGGTTTGGAAACACCATATATTTT
cdr3_aa: CASSYGTGFGNTIYF

d_call: -
clone_size: medium-sized
v_call: TRBV4-1
j_call: TRBJ2-5
cdr3_nt: TGCGCCAGCAGCCCGGGTTCCCTCCAAGAGACCCAGTACTTC
cdr3_aa: CASSPGSLQETQYF

d_call: -
clone_size: -
v_call: TRBV19
j_call: TRBJ2-2
cdr3_nt: TGTGCCAGTAGTATACGTCTAGCGCCTAACACCGGGGAGCTGTTTTTT
cdr3_aa: CASSIRLAPNTGELFF

d_call: -
clone_size: -
v_call: TRBV6-8
j_call: TRBJ2-7
cdr3_nt: TGTGCCAGCAGTTACACCGGGCCCTCCTACGAGCAGTACTTC
cdr3_aa: CASSYTGPSYEQYF

d_call: -
clone_size: -
v_call: TRBV28
j_call: TRBJ1-2
cdr3_nt: TGTGCCAGCAGTTTAGAGATAGGACCAAACTATGGCTACACCTTC
cdr3_aa: CASSLEIGPNYGYTF

d_call: TRBD1
clone_size: -
v_call: TRBV19
j_call: TRBJ2-7
cdr3_nt: TGTGCCAGTACTTCTGGGACAGGGGTCTTTTACGAGCAGTACTTC
cdr3_aa: CASTSGTGVFYEQYF

d_call: -
clone_size: -
v_call: TRBV18
j_call: TRBJ2-1
cdr3_nt: TGTGCCAGCTCACCGGGGCCTAACAATGAGCAGTTCTTC
cdr3_aa: CASSPGPNNEQFF

d_call: -
clone_size: -
v_call: TRBV6-8
j_call: TRBJ2-2
cdr3_nt: TGTGCCAGCAGTTATCAACGGGAGCGGTTAGGGGAGCTGTTTTTT
cdr3_aa: CASSYQRERLGELFF

d_call: TRBD2
clone_size: -
v_call: TRBV25-1
j_call: TRBJ2-1
cdr3_nt: TGTGCCAGCAGTGTGAGGGCTAGCGGGCCTTTTGAGCAGTTCTTC
cdr3_aa: CASSVRASGPFEQFF

d_call: TRBD2
clone_size: -
v_call: TRBV18
j_call: TRBJ2-1
cdr3_nt: TGTGCCAGCTCACCGGTACTAGCGGGGAGAGATGAGCAGTTCTTC
cdr3_aa: CASSPVLAGRDEQFF

d_call: -
clone_size: few
v_call: TRBV6-8
j_call: TRBJ1-3
cdr3_nt: TGTGCCAGCAGCAGGGCATCTGAGCGGGGAAACACCATATATTTT
cdr3_aa: CASSRASERGNTIYF

d_call: TRBD1
clone_size: -
v_call: TRBV6-8
j_call: TRBJ2-3
cdr3_nt: TGTGCCAGCAGTTCGGGACAGACCAGCACAGATACGCAGTATTTT
cdr3_aa: CASSSGQTSTDTQYF

d_call: -
clone_size: -
v_call: TRBV28
j_call: TRBJ2-6
cdr3_nt: TGTGCCAGCAGTTTGTCTGGGGCCAACGTCCTGACTTTC
cdr3_aa: CASSLSGANVLTF

d_call: TRBD1
clone_size: few
v_call: TRBV6-8
j_call: TRBJ2-2
cdr3_nt: TGTGCCAGCAGTTCTCAGGGGGCCGGGGAGCTGTTTTTT
cdr3_aa: CASSSQGAGELFF

d_call: -
clone_size: -
v_call: TRBV19
j_call: TRBJ1-1
cdr3_nt: TGTGCCAGTAGTATGGGAACAGGGTGGGACACTGAAGCTTTCTTT
cdr3_aa: CASSMGTGWDTEAFF